This TCR beta chain was sequenced during a study of CXCR3-negative and CXCR3-positive naive CD8 T cells. About the study: Total TRB output reached about 135 million reads, about 1.5 +/- 0.3 million per library. Study-wide points: CXCR3-positive naive cells had more hydrophobic TRB CDR3s than CXCR3-negative naive cells. Naive CXCR3-negative and CXCR3-positive cells had similar TRBV-TRBJ usage; memory differed. The study found comparably high diversity in both naive subsets and much lower diversity in memory CD8+ cells.

5' RACE that incorporated UMI labels was used to prepare the TRB cDNA libraries. After re-calling the 5' RACE reads, TCRdb lists one entry per CDR3 protein, DNA absent. The sample's table shows 55,000 to 65,000 distinct CDR3 sequences. Comments on this clonotype: No antigen is known for it.

CD45RO-CCR7+CD27+CD95- was the phenotype of naive CD8+ T cells. The source is a human donor in good health. Some clones in this sample may be carry-over from other donors' samples. Sequenced: naive CXCR3+ CD8+ T cells from blood. The subset was: CD45RO-CCR7+CD27+CD95- naive CD8+ T cells expressing CXCR3 (TNR3+).

CDR3 protein: CASSQEGELFF. The chain combines TRBV25-1 with TRBJ2-2. CDR1 MGHDK and CDR2 SYGVNS come from the germline V gene. The CDR3 extends over 11 amino acids.